A single sample is the source of the 22 T cell receptor beta chains below, sequenced in a study of T cells in tuberculosis. The repertoire was sequenced with immunoSEQ multiplex PCR; TCRdb's copy has only in-frame clones and lacks some. The sample records approximately 60,000 clones, 81% being singletons. After thawing and overnight rest, PBMC were stained with GMM-loaded CD1B tetramer, viability dye and anti-CD3 for sorting. C32 glucose monomycolate from Rhodococcus equi was loaded onto the CD1B tetramers. Sequenced: CD1b-GMM tetramer-negative cells sorted from PBMCs. The receptors derive from an adult woman with latent tuberculosis.

The V gene is TRBV27, the J gene TRBJ2-5; the match to TRBD1 covers 9 bases. With 7 bases clipped from V and 4 bases from J, the junction kept 16 bases outside the gene matches. Germline V CDR1 and CDR2: MNHEY, SMNVEV (reference sequence). This CDR3 contains 17 residues. The CDR3 protein is CASKLQGEQGARETQYF. In nucleotides, the CDR3 is TGTGCCAGCAAACTTCAGGGGGAACAGGGGGCGAGAGAGACCCAGTACTTC.

The chain uses TRBV21-1 and TRBJ2-7; TRBD1, the table's D call, was not compared with the DNA. TRBV21-1 is assigned pseudogene status. The CDR3 contains 16 residues. CDR3: CASRSTVVHVLDEQYF. For the CDR3, the DNA is TGTGCCAGCAGATCAACAGTAGTACACGTGTTAGACGAGCAGTACTTC.

This clone has a handful of counts. V is TRBV7-2 and J is TRBJ1-6; D gene ambiguous. CDR1 is SGHTA and CDR2 is FQGNSA in the germline V gene. Trimming took off 4 bases at V and 8 bases at J, with 9 bases between the two ends. The length of the CDR3 is 13 residues. The CDR3 region is CASSYRSDSPLHF. As DNA, the CDR3 is TGTGCCAGCAGCTACCGATCGGATTCACCCCTCCACTTT. The whole variable domain, filled in from reference TRBV7-2 and TRBJ1-6, reads GAGVSQSPSNKVTEKGKDVELRCDPISGHTALYWYRQSLGQGLEFLIYFQGNSAPDKSGLPSDRFSAERTGGSVSTLTIQRTQQEDSAVYLCASSYRSDSPLHFGNGTRLTVT.

The chain couples TRBV10-2 to TRBJ1-4, with 7 bases identical to TRBD1. The V gene's germline CDR1 is WSHSY and CDR2 SAAADI. With 3 bases clipped from V and 0 bases from J, the junction kept 4 bases outside the gene matches. The CDR3 has 16 residues. CDR3 DNA sequence: TGCGCCAGCAGTGACGGGGACAGTGCAACTAATGAAAAACTGTTTTTT. As protein: CASSDGDSATNEKLFF.

This clone has just a few counts. The rearrangement uses TRBV19 and TRBJ2-7; 9 bases line up with TRBD2. The CDR3 runs to 15 residues. Germline assignment: CDR1 LNHDA and CDR2 SQIVND (reference sequence). Germline trimming cut 1 base from V and 1 base from J; bases unmatched to any gene: 2. CDR3 in DNA: TGTGCCAGTAGTATAGGACTAGCGGAATCCTACGAGCAGTACTTC. Protein sequence: CASSIGLAESYEQYF.

The rearrangement uses TRBV4-2 and TRBJ2-3; TRBD2 matches 8 bases. Trimming at V came to 1 base and at J to 1 base, leaving 4 bases not matched to a gene. Germline V lookup: CDR1 LGHNA, CDR2 YNFKEQ. CDR3 size: 16 residues. The CDR3 DNA is TGTGCCAGCAGCCAAGTCAGCGGGAGCCGCACAGATACGCAGTATTTT. Translated: CASSQVSGSRTDTQYF.

J is TRBJ2-3 and V is TRBV9; possible D gene TRBD2, 6 bases. The CDR3 covers 14 residues. Germline assignment: CDR1 SGDLS and CDR2 YYNGEE. Trimming took 5 bases from V and 4 from J, leaving 14 bases between them. CDR3 sequence: CASSLSGRADTQYF. DNA for the CDR3: TGTGCCAGCAGTTTAAGCGGGCGTGCAGATACGCAGTATTTT. Variable domain in full (rest from reference TRBV9 and TRBJ2-3): DSGVTQTPKHLITATGQRVTLRCSPRSGDLSVYWYQQSLDQGLQFLIQYYNGEERAKGNILERFSAQQFPDLHSELNLSSLELGDSALYFCASSLSGRADTQYFGPGTRLTVL.

V gene TRBV6-5 combines with J gene TRBJ1-3; TRBD1 aligns across 9 bases. CDR1 and CDR2 from the germline V gene are MNHEY and SVGAGI. V gave up 8 bases and J gave up 4 bases; unmatched junction bases: 6. This CDR3 spans 14 amino acids. The CDR3, as DNA: TGTGCCAGCTGGGACAGGGAGGGAGGAAACACCATATATTTT. Amino acids: CASWDREGGNTIYF.

This clone was picked up one time. The rearrangement joins TRBV6-5 to TRBJ2-2; 9 nucleotides align to TRBD1. Trimming cost V 5 bases and J 0 bases; bases outside gene matches: 1. This CDR3 comprises 15 residues. CDR1 MNHEY and CDR2 SVGAGI come from the germline V gene. The CDR3, as DNA: TGTGCCAGCAGTCGGACAGGGGCGAACACCGGGGAGCTGTTTTTT. Encoded protein: CASSRTGANTGELFF.

The chain employs TRBV19 and TRBJ1-1, with no clear D. The CDR3 runs to 14 residues. Per the germline V gene, CDR1 is LNHDA and CDR2 is SQIVND (reference sequence). Trimming shortened V by 0 bases and J by 9 bases, and 14 bases separated the two germline ends. CDR3 sequence (DNA): TGTGCCAGTAGTATAGACCCCGCGGCGAAGCAAGCTTTCTTT. Translated: CASSIDPAAKQAFF.

The chain carries TRBV5-1 and TRBJ2-7; D may be TRBD1 (6 bases). Germline CDR1 SGHRS, CDR2 YFSETQ. V lost 4 bases to trimming and J lost 2 bases, with 13 bases between them. This CDR3 is 14 amino acids long. The CDR3 reads CASSLKGVPYEQYF. The DNA of the CDR3 is TGCGCCAGCAGCCTAAAGGGGGTCCCCTACGAGCAGTACTTC. Supplemented by reference TRBV5-1 and TRBJ2-7, the full variable domain reads KAGVTQTPRYLIKTRGQQVTLSCSPISGHRSVSWYQQTPGQGLQFLFEYFSETQRNKGNFPGRFSGRQFSNSRSEMNVSTLELGDSALYLCASSLKGVPYEQYFGPGTRLTVT.

The chain is built from TRBV5-5 and TRBJ2-5; 10 nucleotides match TRBD2. The V gene end was trimmed by 3 bases and the J gene end by 4 bases; junction bases not matched to a gene: 6. This CDR3 contains 15 residues. Germline loops: CDR1 SGHKS, CDR2 YYEKEE (reference sequence). The CDR3 DNA reads TGTGCCAGCAGCTCCATAGCGGGAGGCCCAGAGACCCAGTACTTC. Protein: CASSSIAGGPETQYF. Full variable domain (missing parts from reference TRBV5-5 and TRBJ2-5): DAGVTQSPTHLIKTRGQQVTLRCSPISGHKSVSWYQQVLGQGPQFIFQYYEKEERGRGNFPDRFSARQFPNYSSELNVNALLLGDSALYLCASSSIAGGPETQYFGPGTRLLVL.

This rearrangement joins TRBV18 to TRBJ2-7; 7 bases match TRBD1. The length of the CDR3 is 15 residues. Germline values: CDR1 KGHSH, CDR2 LQKENI. V shed 3 bases and J 5 bases; nucleotides not matched to a gene: 10. The CDR3 sequence is CASSPTGDGRNEQYF. DNA for the CDR3: TGTGCCAGCTCACCTACAGGGGACGGAAGAAACGAGCAGTACTTC.

This rearrangement joins TRBV18 to TRBJ2-1, with 14 bases fitting TRBD2. Losses at the gene ends were 7 bases for V and 8 bases for J; bases not matched to a gene: 7. Germline V CDR1 and CDR2: KGHSH, LQKENI. The CDR3 totals 15 residues. The CDR3 here is CASCPTSGRVDEQFF. CDR3 sequence (DNA): TGTGCCAGCTGCCCGACTAGCGGGAGGGTCGATGAGCAGTTCTTC.

The chain employs TRBV30 and TRBJ1-1, with D hard to call. Germline V CDR1 and CDR2: GTSNPN, SVGIG (reference sequence). The CDR3 runs 13 residues. Trimming took 4 bases from V and 8 from J, leaving 17 bases between them. In nucleotides, the CDR3 is TGTGCCTGGACCGACTTCAGATCCGGAGAAGCTTTCTTT. Encoded protein: CAWTDFRSGEAFF.

V and J are TRBV6-5 and TRBJ2-7; 8 bases align to TRBD2. The CDR3 has 15 amino acids. J was trimmed by 3 bases and V by 4 bases; bases with no gene match: 8. The V gene's germline CDR1 is MNHEY and CDR2 SVGAGI. Here the CDR3 DNA reads TGTGCCAGCAGTTCGCGGGGGGAGCCCGACTACGAGCAGTACTTC. It yields the protein CASSSRGEPDYEQYF.

The rearrangement links TRBV9 to TRBJ2-2, with 9 bases lining up with TRBD1. The J segment lost 3 bases and the V segment lost 4 bases, leaving 7 bases of the junction unmatched. This CDR3 spans 16 amino acids. From germline, CDR1 is SGDLS and CDR2 YYNGEE. The CDR3 spells CASSPTGGADTGELFF. The CDR3 DNA follows: TGTGCCAGCAGCCCCACAGGGGGCGCGGACACCGGGGAGCTGTTTTTT.

Of note for this clone: The same CDR3 also results from other DNA sequences found in this sample. The chain recombines TRBV7-9 with TRBJ2-2, with a tentative D call TRBD2 (5 bases). Trimming pared 2 bases from V and 1 base from J, leaving 8 bases between. This CDR3 has 15 amino acids. Looked up from germline, CDR1 is SEHNR and CDR2 is FQNEAQ (reference sequence). The CDR3 is CASSLSGGNTGELFF. Here the CDR3 DNA reads TGTGCCAGCAGCTTAAGTGGAGGGAACACCGGGGAGCTGTTTTTT.

The chain links TRBV18 to TRBJ2-5; maybe TRBD2 (6 bases). The CDR3 totals 15 residues. Trimming removed 0 bases from V and 4 bases from J, with 12 bases in between. Germline values: CDR1 KGHSH, CDR2 LQKENI. CDR3 nucleotides: TGTGCCAGCTCACCACCCCAACGGGAGCGAGAGACCCAGTACTTC. It codes for CASSPPQRERETQYF.

J is TRBJ2-7 and V is TRBV27; 7 bases align to TRBD2. The V gene end was trimmed by 7 bases and the J gene end by 2 bases; junction bases not matched to a gene: 8. The CDR3 has 14 amino acids. Germline V gene data show CDR1 as MNHEY and CDR2 as SMNVEV (reference sequence). The CDR3: CASKKGLAAYEQYF. CDR3 nucleotide sequence: TGTGCCAGCAAAAAGGGGCTAGCGGCCTACGAGCAGTACTTC.

CDR3 protein: CASSFPPRDSSYEQYF. CDR3 DNA sequence: TGTGCCAGCAGTTTTCCCCCTCGGGACAGCTCCTACGAGCAGTACTTC. This rearrangement joins TRBV28 to TRBJ2-7; TRBD1 aligns across 7 bases. There are 16 residues in the CDR3. With V trimmed by 3 bases and J by 0 bases, 8 bases remained unmatched. The germline V gene has CDR1 MDHEN and CDR2 SYDVKM.

This clone was counted a single time. This rearrangement joins TRBV29-1 to TRBJ2-3; 8 bases agree with TRBD2. The germline gives CDR1 SQVTM, CDR2 ANQGSEA. J gave up 4 bases and V 8 bases, and 8 bases lay outside the gene matches. The CDR3 contains 13 residues. The CDR3 sequence: CSFRGGAADTQYF. The CDR3 DNA reads TGCAGCTTTCGGGGGGGCGCGGCAGATACGCAGTATTTT.